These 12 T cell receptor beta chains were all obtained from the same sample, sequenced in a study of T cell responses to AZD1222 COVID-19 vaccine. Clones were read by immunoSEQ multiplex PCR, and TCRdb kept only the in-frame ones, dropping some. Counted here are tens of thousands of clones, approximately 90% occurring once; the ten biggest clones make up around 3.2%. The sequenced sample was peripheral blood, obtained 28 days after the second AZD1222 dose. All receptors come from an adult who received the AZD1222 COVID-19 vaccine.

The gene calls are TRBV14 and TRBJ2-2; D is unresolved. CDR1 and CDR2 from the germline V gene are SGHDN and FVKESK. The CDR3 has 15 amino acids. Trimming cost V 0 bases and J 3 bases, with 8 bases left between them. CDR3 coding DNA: TGTGCCAGCAGCCAAGATGGGCTATACACCGGGGAGCTGTTTTTT. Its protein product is CASSQDGLYTGELFF.

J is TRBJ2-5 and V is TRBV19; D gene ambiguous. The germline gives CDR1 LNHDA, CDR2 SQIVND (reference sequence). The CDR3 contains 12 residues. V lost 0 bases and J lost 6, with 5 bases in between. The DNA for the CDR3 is TGTGCCAGTAGTATAGACGACAAGACCCAGTACTTC. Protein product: CASSIDDKTQYF.

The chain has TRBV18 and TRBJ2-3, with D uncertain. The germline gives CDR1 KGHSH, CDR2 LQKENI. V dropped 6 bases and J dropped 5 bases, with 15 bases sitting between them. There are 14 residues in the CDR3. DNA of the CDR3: TGTGCCAGCTCGCCCCGCCCTCATTTAGATACGCAGTATTTT. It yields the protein CASSPRPHLDTQYF.

In nucleotides, the CDR3 is TGTGCCAGTAGCCTAGATAGCGGGGGCATCTACGAGCAGTACTTC. Translating it yields CASSLDSGGIYEQYF. The genes are TRBV19 and TRBJ2-7, with 9 bases identical to TRBD2. There are 15 residues in the CDR3. The V and J ends lost 6 bases and 3 bases, in that order; junction bases with no gene match: 9. Germline CDR1 reads LNHDA; CDR2 reads SQIVND (reference sequence).

CDR3 residues: CASSESRSGDTEAFF. The CDR3 region has the DNA TGCGCCAGCAGTGAGTCCCGCTCGGGCGACACTGAAGCTTTCTTT. The rearrangement joins TRBV10-1 to TRBJ1-1; no firm D call. V gave up 0 bases and J gave up 3 bases, with 11 bases separating them. CDR3 length equals 15 residues. Germline lookup yields CDR1 WNHNN and CDR2 SYGVQD (reference sequence).

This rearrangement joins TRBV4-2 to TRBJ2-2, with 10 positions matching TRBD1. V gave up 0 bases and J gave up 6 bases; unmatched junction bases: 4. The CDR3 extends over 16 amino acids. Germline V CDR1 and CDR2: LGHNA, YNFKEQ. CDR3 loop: CASSQDGTGAAGELFF. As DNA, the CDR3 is TGTGCCAGCAGCCAAGATGGGACAGGGGCGGCCGGGGAGCTGTTTTTT.

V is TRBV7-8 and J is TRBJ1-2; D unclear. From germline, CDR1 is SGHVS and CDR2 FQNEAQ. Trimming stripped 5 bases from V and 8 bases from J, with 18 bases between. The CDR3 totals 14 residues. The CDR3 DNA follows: TGTGCCAGCAGCCCTGGAGAGGGTAAAGGAGGCTACACCTTC. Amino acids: CASSPGEGKGGYTF.

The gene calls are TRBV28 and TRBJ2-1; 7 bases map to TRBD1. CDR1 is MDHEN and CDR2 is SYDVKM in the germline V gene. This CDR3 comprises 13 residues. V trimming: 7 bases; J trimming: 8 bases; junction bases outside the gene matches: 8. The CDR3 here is CASKTTGKHEQFF. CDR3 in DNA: TGTGCCAGCAAAACGACAGGGAAGCATGAGCAGTTCTTC.

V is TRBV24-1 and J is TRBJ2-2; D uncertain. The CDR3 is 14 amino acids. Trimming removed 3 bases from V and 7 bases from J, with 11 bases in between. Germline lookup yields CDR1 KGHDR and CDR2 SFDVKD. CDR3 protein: CATSDPGSVGELFF. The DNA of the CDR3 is TGTGCCACCAGTGATCCCGGGTCGGTCGGGGAGCTGTTTTTT.

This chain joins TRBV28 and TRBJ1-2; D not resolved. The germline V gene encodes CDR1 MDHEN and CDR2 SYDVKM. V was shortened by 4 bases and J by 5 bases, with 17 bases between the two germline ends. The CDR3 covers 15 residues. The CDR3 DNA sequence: TGTGCCAGCAGTTCCCCCGGACCAGAGATTTATGGCTACACCTTC. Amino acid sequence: CASSSPGPEIYGYTF.

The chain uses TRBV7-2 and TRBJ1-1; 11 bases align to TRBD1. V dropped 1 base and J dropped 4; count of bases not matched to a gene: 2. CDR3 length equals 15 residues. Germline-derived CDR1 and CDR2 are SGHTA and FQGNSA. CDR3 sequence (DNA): TGTGCCAGCAGCTTAGAGGGACAGGGGGTCACTGAAGCTTTCTTT. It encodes CASSLEGQGVTEAFF.

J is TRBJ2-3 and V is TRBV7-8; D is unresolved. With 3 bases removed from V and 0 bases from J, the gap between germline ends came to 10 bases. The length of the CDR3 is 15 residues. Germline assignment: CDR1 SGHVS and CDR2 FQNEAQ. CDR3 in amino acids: CASSLYISSTDTQYF. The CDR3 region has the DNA TGTGCCAGCAGCTTGTACATCTCTAGCACAGATACGCAGTATTTT.